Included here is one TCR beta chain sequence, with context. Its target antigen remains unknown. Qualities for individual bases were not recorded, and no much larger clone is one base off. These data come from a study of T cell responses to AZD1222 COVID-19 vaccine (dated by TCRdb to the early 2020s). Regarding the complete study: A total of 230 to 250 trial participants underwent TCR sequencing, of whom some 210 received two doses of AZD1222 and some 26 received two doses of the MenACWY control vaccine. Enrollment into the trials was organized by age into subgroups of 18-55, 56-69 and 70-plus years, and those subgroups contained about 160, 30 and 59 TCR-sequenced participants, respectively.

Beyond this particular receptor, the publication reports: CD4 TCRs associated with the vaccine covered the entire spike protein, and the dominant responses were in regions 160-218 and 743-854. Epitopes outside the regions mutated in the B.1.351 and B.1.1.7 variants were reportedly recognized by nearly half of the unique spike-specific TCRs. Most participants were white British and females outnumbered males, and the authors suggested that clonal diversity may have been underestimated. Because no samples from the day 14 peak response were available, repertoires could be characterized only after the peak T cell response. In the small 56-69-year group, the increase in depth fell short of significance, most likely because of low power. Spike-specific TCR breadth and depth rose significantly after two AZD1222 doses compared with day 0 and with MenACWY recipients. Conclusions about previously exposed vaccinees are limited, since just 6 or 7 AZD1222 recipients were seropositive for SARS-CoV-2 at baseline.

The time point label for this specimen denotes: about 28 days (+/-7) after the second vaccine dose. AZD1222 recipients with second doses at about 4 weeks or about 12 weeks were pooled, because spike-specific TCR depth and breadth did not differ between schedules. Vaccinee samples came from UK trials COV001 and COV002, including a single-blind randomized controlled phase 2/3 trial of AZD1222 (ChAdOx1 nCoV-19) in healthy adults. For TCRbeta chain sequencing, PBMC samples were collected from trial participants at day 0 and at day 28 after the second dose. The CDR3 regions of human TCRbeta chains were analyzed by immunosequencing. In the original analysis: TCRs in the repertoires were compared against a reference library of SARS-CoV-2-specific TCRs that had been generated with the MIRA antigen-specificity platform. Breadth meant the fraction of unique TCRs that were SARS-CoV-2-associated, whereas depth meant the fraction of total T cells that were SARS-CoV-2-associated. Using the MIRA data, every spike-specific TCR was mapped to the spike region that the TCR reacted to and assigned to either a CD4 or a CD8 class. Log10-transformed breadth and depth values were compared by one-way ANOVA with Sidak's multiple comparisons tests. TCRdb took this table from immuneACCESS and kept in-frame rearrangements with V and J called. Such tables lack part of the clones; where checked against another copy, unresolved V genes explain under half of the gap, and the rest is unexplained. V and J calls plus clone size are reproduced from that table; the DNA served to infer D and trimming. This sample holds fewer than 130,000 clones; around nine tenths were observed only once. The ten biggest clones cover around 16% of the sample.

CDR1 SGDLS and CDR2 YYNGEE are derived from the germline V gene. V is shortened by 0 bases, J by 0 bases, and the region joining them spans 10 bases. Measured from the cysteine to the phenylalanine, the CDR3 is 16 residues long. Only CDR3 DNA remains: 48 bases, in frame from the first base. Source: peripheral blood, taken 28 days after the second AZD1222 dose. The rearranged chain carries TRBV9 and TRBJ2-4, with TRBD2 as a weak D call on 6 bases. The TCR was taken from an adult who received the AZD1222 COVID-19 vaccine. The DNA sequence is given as TGTGCCAGCAGCGTAGAAGCGGGTCTAGCCAAAAACATTCAGTACTTC. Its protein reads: CASSVEAGLAKNIQYF.